A single sample gave rise to the 8 T cell receptor gamma chains below, sequenced in a study of gamma-delta chains in newborns, infants, children. TCRdb redid clone calling on the reads using CATT. The data contain roughly 1,500 gamma-chain clones, approximately 12% of them singletons. The sample taken for sequencing was blood. These receptors were obtained from a child who was a newborn, infant or young child, either healthy, febrile or measles-vaccinated (not recorded which).

Regarding this clone: Possible read error: a much larger clone is one base away. The J gene is TRGJP, the V gene TRGV9. CDR1 GITISATS and CDR2 ISYDGTV come from the germline V gene (reference sequence). The CDR3 consists of 17 residues. J gave up 11 bases and V 5 bases, and 15 bases lay outside the gene matches. The CDR3 sequence is CALWGEVNKVGKKIKVF. The CDR3 DNA reads as TGTGCCTTGTGGGGAGAGGTCAACAAGGTGGGCAAAAAAATCAAGGTATTT.

Concerning this clone itself: A much more abundant neighbour one base away suggests this may be a read error. The V and J genes are TRGV9 and TRGJP. Trimming took 5 bases from V and 4 from J; bases not matched to a gene: 8. Per the germline V gene, CDR1 is GITISATS and CDR2 is ISYDGTV (reference sequence). The CDR3 is 17 amino acids. CDR3 amino acids: CALWGVRQELGKKIKVF. In nucleotides, the CDR3 is TGTGCCTTGTGGGGGGTCCGTCAAGAGTTGGGCAAAAAAATCAAGGTATTT.

Worth noting for this clone: Other DNA sequences in this sample translate to the same CDR3. The CDR3 here is CALWEVQGSRALGKKIKVF. Written as DNA, the CDR3 is TGTGCCTTGTGGGAGGTGCAGGGATCAAGAGCGTTGGGCAAAAAAATCAAGGTATTT. V usage is TRGV9 and J usage is TRGJP. The CDR3 loop spans 19 amino acids. In germline, CDR1 is GITISATS, CDR2 ISYDGTV (reference sequence). The V gene end was trimmed by 0 bases and the J gene end by 9 bases; junction bases not matched to a gene: 14.

This clone was seen more than once but under ten times. TCRdb's protein, taken from a much larger clone, differs from this DNA's translation at residue 8, likely owing to a read error; the protein displayed comes from the DNA. This chain joins TRGV9 and TRGJP. This CDR3 is 15 amino acids long. Germline-derived CDR1 and CDR2 are GITISATS and ISYDGTV (reference sequence). As DNA, the CDR3 is TGTGCCTTGTGGGGACAAGAGATGGGCAAAAAAATCAAGGTATTT. It is translated as CALWGQEMGKKIKVF.

By share, this clone ranks as medium-sized. At the DNA level, this CDR3 is encoded by other sequences in the same sample as well. This chain joins TRGV9 and TRGJP. This CDR3 is built from 16 residues. The V and J ends lost 4 bases and 4 bases, in that order; junction bases with no gene match: 4. Germline assignment: CDR1 GITISATS and CDR2 ISYDGTV (reference sequence). In DNA form, the CDR3 reads TGTGCCTTGTGGGATTCCCAAGAGTTGGGCAAAAAAATCAAGGTATTT. Its translation is CALWDSQELGKKIKVF.

A remark on this clone: One base away lies a much larger clone, so this may be a sequencing read error. This chain connects TRGV9 to TRGJP. Germline assignment: CDR1 GITISATS and CDR2 ISYDGTV (reference sequence). The length of the CDR3 is 18 residues. The CDR3 bases are TGTGCCTTGTGGGAGGTGCAAGCTCAAGGGTTGGGCAAAAAAATCAAGGTATTT. Its translation is CALWEVQAQGLGKKIKVF.

This clone was detected a few times. The gene calls are TRGV9 and TRGJP. The CDR3 contains 16 residues. Germline V gene data show CDR1 as GITISATS and CDR2 as ISYDGTV (reference sequence). V was pared by 6 bases and J by 4 bases, with 6 bases of the junction left unmatched. CDR3 sequence: CALWSTQELGKKIKVF. The CDR3 DNA reads as TGTGCCTTGTGGTCTACTCAAGAGTTGGGCAAAAAAATCAAGGTATTT.

As concerns this clone: The same CDR3 can be traced to other DNA sequences in this sample. V is TRGV9 and J is TRGJP. The CDR3 loop spans 16 amino acids. Germline CDR1 is GITISATS and CDR2 is ISYDGTV (reference sequence). With 4 bases clipped from V and 7 bases from J, the junction kept 7 bases outside the gene matches. For the CDR3, the DNA is TGTGCCTTGTGGGAACGAGGGGAGTTGGGCAAAAAAATCAAGGTATTT. Translation gives CALWERGELGKKIKVF.